The text below deals with one TCR beta chain. Antigen unknown. The table came from immunoSEQ multiplex PCR; TCRdb's copy has only in-frame clones and leaves some out. Counted here are roughly 1,000,000 clones, 70% to 80% occurring once; the ten biggest clones make up around 0.61%. The sample originates from a study of shared clonotypes between healthy human individuals. General observations from the study: Enrolling few donors narrowed the genetic and exposure-history diversity that was represented. Memory subsets generally showed smaller estimated richness than naive subsets did. Naive CD4 clonotypes were shared across a handful of donors at about 5.3%.

In the CD4+ fraction, cells were divided into CD45RA+ naive and CD45RA-negative memory subsets. The CDR3 length is 13 residues. The junction had 2 bases not matched to a gene; V was cut back by 3 bases and J by 6 bases. From germline, CDR1 is MDHEN and CDR2 SYDVKM. The chain uses TRBV28 and TRBJ1-2; 9 bases fit TRBD1. Sequencing was performed on memory CD4+ T cells from PBMCs. Subset noted: CD45RA-negative fraction. The receptor comes from a man between 18 and 35 years old in good health. Some clones in this sample may be carry-over from other donors' samples. CDR3 residues: CASSLNRGHGYTF. CDR3 in DNA: TGTGCCAGCAGTTTGAACAGGGGGCATGGCTACACCTTC.